The text below deals with one T cell receptor beta chain. This clonotype was seen a few times. Which antigen it targets is not known. Base qualities are not recorded, but no much larger clone differs from it by a single base. The sample belongs to a study of blood T cells in healthy people across ages (dated by TCRdb to the mid-2010s). Background on the whole study: In model experiments, template switching captured about one uniquely barcoded TCR beta cDNA molecule for every two T cells. The study measured age-related changes in TCR beta repertoire diversity using deep sequencing normalized with unique cDNA molecular identifiers. Four age groups were formed from the donors: young (average about 17 years), middle-aged (around 41), aged (about 62) and long-lived (more than 75). To avoid experimental bias, donors of different ages were randomly spread across the sequencing lanes. The study analyzed two additional independent replicas of 1 million unique cDNA reads from the same blood draw for two donors, one aged 18 to 29 and one aged 80 or older.

The junction carries 18 bases between V and J, which are trimmed by 4 bases and 4 bases respectively. The germline V gene supplies CDR1 LGHNA and CDR2 YSLEER. There are 16 amino acids in the CDR3, from cysteine to phenylalanine inclusive. The CDR3 DNA has 48 bases and is translated from base 1. Systemically healthy Caucasian individuals from Russia, 35 to 40 in total and aged about 6 to 95 years, were included as donors. Approximately 10 milliliters of peripheral blood were collected from each donor into EDTA-treated Vacutainer tubes. Ficoll-Paque density-gradient centrifugation was used to isolate PBMCs, with at least 7 million per sample. Trizol reagent was used to extract total RNA from the PBMCs, yielding at least 6 micrograms per sample. For every donor, an aliquot of PBMCs went through flow cytometry to measure the percentages of naive CD45RAhigh/CD27high T cells. Libraries were prepared through 5' RACE. A second PCR of about 7 to 12 cycles was performed with a sample-barcoded 5' primer and a J-beta primer mix. A unique molecular identifier was introduced onto each TCR beta cDNA molecule by a template-switch 5' adaptor carrying 12 random nucleotides. Each sample yielded at least 2.5 million CDR3-containing paired-end reads. The Mint cDNA synthesis kit, primed by a TRBC-specific oligonucleotide, was used to synthesize first-strand cDNA from all RNA. All cDNA was treated with uracil-DNA glycosylase and then went through a first 18-cycle PCR with the universal primers M1SS and BC2_uni_R. The study's processing was this. For normalization, 1 million high-quality reads, each with a distinct molecular identifier, were randomly selected from each sample. Instead of being binned into consensus sequences, reads with shared molecular identifiers were discarded. MiTCR, set to a Q25 quality threshold and the strictest error-elimination algorithm, was used for CDR3 identification, clonotype clustering and error correction. A nonparametric unseen species model using Euler transformation provided a lower-bound estimate of total TCR beta diversity. TCRdb reanalyzed the raw reads on its own, using fastp at Q25 for trimming and MiXCR for clone calling, and kept in-frame beta chains. Identical CDR3 proteins give one entry, which carries the most common genes and DNA. TCRdb, not the authors, supplied the V and J calls. Present in this sample are 1.8 million or so distinct CDR3 sequences, around 40% of which were seen just once. Under 30% of the sample rests with the top ten.

Study-wide findings and limitations: Estimates of total diversity based on one million sequenced T cells were regarded as lower bounds and as underestimates. Because donor CMV infection status was unknown, age-related changes in expanded clonotypes were potentially confounded. Observed TCR beta diversity correlated strongly with the percentage of naive T cells measured by flow cytometry. Bulk unsorted PBMC profiling prevented conclusive comparison of naive and antigen-experienced compartments. Observed TCR beta diversity per million T cells fell roughly linearly with age, and a significant reduction was already apparent by age around 44. Compared with the aged group, more naive CD4+ T cells, fewer expanded clones and increased TCR diversity were shown by the long-lived group, suggesting age selection.

The sequence came from a human donor in good health. The sequence joins TRBV4-3 to TRBJ2-3, with a tentative D gene TRBD2 over 6 matching bases. The sample comprised blood. This receptor carries the CDR3 CASSPRAGFFADTQYF. The DNA sequence is as follows: TGCGCCAGCAGCCCAAGGGCGGGGTTTTTCGCAGATACGCAGTATTTT.